Below are 5 T cell receptor beta chains sequenced from a single sample in a study of blood T cell repertoires in COVID-19. The method was immunoSEQ multiplex PCR; TCRdb's version includes in-frame clones alone and lacks a portion of them. This table holds over 60,000 clones, about 87% found once. Sequencing input: peripheral blood. These TCRs come from a woman older than 75 with active COVID-19.

The chain has TRBV18 and TRBJ1-1, with TRBD1 as a possible D gene (5 bases). Germline CDR1 KGHSH, CDR2 LQKENI. The V gene lost 1 base and the J gene lost 1 base, with 10 bases spanning the gap. CDR3 length equals 15 residues. The CDR3 nucleotides read TGTGCCAGCTCACCACAATCAGGGAAGAACACTGAAGCTTTCTTT. Protein product: CASSPQSGKNTEAFF.

J is TRBJ2-7 and V is TRBV19; D remains unclear. V was shortened by 2 bases and J by 2 bases, with 4 bases between the two germline ends. Germline CDR1 reads LNHDA; CDR2 reads SQIVND (reference sequence). The CDR3 length is 12 residues. The CDR3 DNA sequence: TGTGCCAGTAGTATAAACACCTACGAGCAGTACTTC. This translates into CASSINTYEQYF. The full variable domain, completed using reference TRBV19 and TRBJ2-7, is DGGITQSPKYLFRKEGQNVTLSCEQNLNHDAMYWYRQDPGQGLRLIYYSQIVNDFQKGDIAEGYSVSREKKESFPLTVTSAQKNPTAFYLCASSINTYEQYFGPGTRLTVT.

The chain employs TRBV5-1 and TRBJ2-3, with TRBD2 identical over 9 bases. Germline V gives CDR1 SGHRS, CDR2 YFSETQ. This CDR3 has 16 residues. With 2 bases clipped from V and 5 bases from J, the junction kept 9 bases outside the gene matches. DNA for the CDR3: TGCGCCAGCAGCTTCCGTGGTAGCGGGAGTGGAGATACGCAGTATTTT. Encoded protein: CASSFRGSGSGDTQYF.

This chain uses TRBV2 with TRBJ2-7; D may be TRBD2 (5 bases). This CDR3 has 15 amino acids. Germline values: CDR1 SNHLY, CDR2 FYNNEI. The V end was cut by 2 bases, the J end by 7 bases, with 18 bases between. In DNA, the CDR3 is TGTGCCAGCAGTGAACGAAGAACGGGGATGGGGGAGCAGTACTTC. Amino acid sequence: CASSERRTGMGEQYF. The variable domain in full, completed from reference TRBV2 and TRBJ2-7, reads EPEVTQTPSHQVTQMGQEVILRCVPISNHLYFYWYRQILGQKVEFLVSFYNNEISEKSEIFDDQFSVERPDGSNFTLKIRSTKLEDSAMYFCASSERRTGMGEQYFGPGTRLTVT.

CDR3 protein: CASTLKGTGVNQPQHF. Here the CDR3 DNA reads TGTGCCAGTACCCTTAAGGGGACAGGGGTTAATCAGCCCCAGCATTTT. The gene calls are TRBV19 and TRBJ1-5, with 10 bases identical to TRBD1. CDR1 and CDR2 (germline): LNHDA, SQIVND (reference sequence). V lost 7 bases to trimming and J lost 4 bases; unmatched junction nucleotides: 10. CDR3 length equals 16 residues.